Following are 9 T cell receptor beta chains from one sample sequenced in a study of shared T cell receptors in the human thymus. Clones were sequenced by immunoSEQ multiplex PCR, and TCRdb holds only the in-frame ones, with some missing. The repertoire has 700,000 or so clones, over 75% of them found once; the top ten carry approximately 0.01%. The same data also contributed to another study, on human thymus T cells.

Material for sequencing was thymocytes. The receptors shown here come from a girl under three years old with a congenital heart defect.

This clone has only a few counts. The V gene is TRBV4-3, the J gene TRBJ1-1; D not resolved. Germline V gene lookup returns CDR1 LGHNA and CDR2 YSLEER. Trimming removed 0 bases from V and 1 base from J, with 15 bases in between. The CDR3 is 17 amino acids. CDR3 nucleotide sequence: TGCGCCAGCAGCCAAGATCGTCCGGGTAACAAGAACACTGAAGCTTTCTTT. This codes for CASSQDRPGNKNTEAFF.

This clone appeared a few times. The V gene is TRBV21-1, the J gene TRBJ2-7; TRBD1, the D gene given by the table, was not confirmed from the DNA. TRBV21-1 is given as a pseudogene. The CDR3 sequence is 13 residues long. The CDR3 sequence is CATIWTGENEQYF. CDR3 in DNA: TGTGCCACCATTTGGACAGGGGAAAACGAGCAGTACTTC.

The gene calls are TRBV28 and TRBJ1-1, with D perhaps matching TRBD1 (5 bases). Per the germline V gene, CDR1 is MDHEN and CDR2 is SYDVKM. The CDR3 is 13 amino acids. With 6 bases removed from V and 3 bases from J, the gap between germline ends came to 11 bases. CDR3 amino acids: CASRPGGYTEAFF. The CDR3 DNA reads as TGTGCCAGCAGGCCGGGGGGGTACACTGAAGCTTTCTTT. The full variable domain, its missing parts supplied by reference TRBV28 and TRBJ1-1, is DVKVTQSSRYLVKRTGEKVFLECVQDMDHENMFWYRQDPGLGLRLIYFSYDVKMKEKGDIPEGYSVSREKKERFSLILESASTNQTSMYLCASRPGGYTEAFFGQGTRLTVV.

The chain combines TRBV6-6 with TRBJ2-1, with D perhaps TRBD2 (6 bases). The germline V gene encodes CDR1 MNHNY and CDR2 SVGAGI (reference sequence). Trimming took 2 bases from V and 8 from J, leaving 10 bases between them. The CDR3 extends over 13 amino acids. CDR3 sequence reads: CASSYPIADEQFF. The CDR3 bases are TGTGCCAGCAGTTACCCAATAGCGGATGAGCAGTTCTTC.

The chain has TRBV5-6 and TRBJ2-7, with 7 bases that match TRBD2. This CDR3 contains 15 residues. J was trimmed by 5 bases and V by 0 bases; bases with no gene match: 8. CDR1 and CDR2 (germline): SGHDT, YYEEEE. CDR3 amino acids: CASSLAPRGGNEQYF. CDR3 DNA: TGTGCCAGCAGCTTGGCCCCGCGGGGAGGGAACGAGCAGTACTTC.

The CDR3 loop reads CASREGFTDTQYF. The CDR3 nucleotides read TGTGCCAGCAGAGAGGGTTTCACAGATACGCAGTATTTT. The V and J genes are TRBV2 and TRBJ2-3; possible D gene TRBD2, 5 bases. The germline CDR1 and CDR2 sequences are SNHLY and FYNNEI. The V end lost 6 bases, the J end lost 2 bases, and 9 bases lay between the germline ends. This CDR3 is 13 amino acids long.

The gene calls are TRBV5-1 and TRBJ1-2; D gene ambiguous. The CDR3 totals 14 residues. V was shortened by 4 bases and J by 4 bases, with 14 bases between the two germline ends. Germline V gene data show CDR1 as SGHRS and CDR2 as YFSETQ. As DNA, the CDR3 is TGCGCCAGCAGCCCGGGAAGGATGGGCTATGGCTACACCTTC. Translated: CASSPGRMGYGYTF.

V and J are TRBV5-1 and TRBJ1-1; 8 bases agree with TRBD1. This CDR3 comprises 15 residues. The V and J ends lost 0 bases and 3 bases, in that order; junction bases with no gene match: 4. CDR1 is SGHRS and CDR2 is YFSETQ in the germline V gene. CDR3 region: CASSLGDRSYTEAFF. The CDR3 nucleotides read TGCGCCAGCAGCTTGGGGGACAGGTCCTACACTGAAGCTTTCTTT.

This clone was found a few times. The chain combines TRBV28 with TRBJ2-3; D perhaps matches TRBD1 (6 bases). The CDR3 is 16 residues long. From germline, CDR1 is MDHEN and CDR2 SYDVKM. Trimming removed 2 bases from V and 6 bases from J, with 18 bases in between. The CDR3 is CASSLGSGHQGDTQYF. In DNA, the CDR3 is TGTGCCAGCAGTTTAGGGAGCGGACATCAGGGGGATACGCAGTATTTT.